Each of the 5 T cell receptor beta chains below was sequenced from the same sample in a study of post-analysis software for immune sequencing data. TCR beta cDNA libraries included unique molecular identifiers. From the PCR reads, TCRdb called clonotypes with MiXCR, one entry per CDR3 protein. The data contain hundreds of thousands of distinct CDR3 sequences, approximately 53% of them singletons. Findings and caveats of the study: Five TRBV segments, including TRBV5-6, TRBV5-1 and TRBV20-1, were more frequent in patients than controls.

These receptors' targets are unknown. The sample was blood. These receptors all come from a girl between 10 and 17 years old with multiple sclerosis.

This sequence joins TRBV29-1 and TRBJ2-3; 9 bases are shared with TRBD2. After removal of 3 bases from V and 0 bases from J, the junction contained 7 bases not matched to a gene. Germline V gene lookup returns CDR1 SQVTM and CDR2 ANQGSEA. This CDR3 has 16 residues. CDR3: CSVETASGTSTDTQYF. As DNA, the CDR3 is TGCAGCGTTGAGACGGCTAGCGGGACTAGCACAGATACGCAGTATTTT.

The chain links TRBV9 to TRBJ2-4; D may be TRBD1 (6 bases). The CDR3 is 16 amino acids. Germline V gives CDR1 SGDLS, CDR2 YYNGEE. Between the trimmed V and J ends, which lost 0 bases and 3 bases, there was a span of 13 bases. The CDR3 sequence: CASSVDREEGKNIQYF. DNA for the CDR3: TGTGCCAGCAGCGTAGACAGGGAAGAAGGCAAAAACATTCAGTACTTC.

Many counts were recorded for this clonotype. One end of the junction varies from germline; a read error may be responsible. The chain carries TRBV12-3 or TRBV12-4 and TRBJ2-7; possibly TRBD1 or TRBD2 for D (5 bases each). CDR3 length: 15 residues. CDR3 nucleotides: TGTGCCAGCAGCTTAGGGGCGGGCGGATCCTACGAGCAGTACTTC. It encodes CASSLGAGGSYEQYF.

The chain is built from TRBV18 and TRBJ1-5; D call uncertain. Trimming took 4 bases from V and 4 from J, leaving 17 bases between them. Germline loops: CDR1 KGHSH, CDR2 LQKENI. This CDR3 contains 16 residues. CDR3 DNA sequence: TGTGCCAGCTCACTCGGACGGAAACAAGAGAATCAGCCCCAGCATTTT. Translating gives CASSLGRKQENQPQHF.

The count of this clonotype is one. The chain employs TRBV5-4 and TRBJ2-1; 13 nucleotides align to TRBD2. The CDR3 consists of 18 residues. After removal of 4 bases from V and 5 bases from J, the junction contained 12 bases not matched to a gene. The V gene's germline CDR1 is SGHNT and CDR2 YYREEE (reference sequence). The CDR3: CASSLTFLLAGGHNEQFF. For the CDR3, the DNA is TGTGCCAGCAGCCTCACATTCTTACTAGCGGGAGGGCACAATGAGCAGTTCTTC. Variable domain in full (rest from reference TRBV5-4 and TRBJ2-1): ETGVTQSPTHLIKTRGQQVTLRCSSQSGHNTVSWYQQALGQGPQFIFQYYREEENGRGNFPPRFSGLQFPNYSSELNVNALELDDSALYLCASSLTFLLAGGHNEQFFGPGTRLTVL.